This entry concerns a single TCR beta chain. Its antigen is still unknown. Germline assignment: CDR1 MGHDK and CDR2 SYGVNS. V was trimmed by 2 bases and J by 1 base, leaving 8 bases between them. The CDR3 runs to 15 residues. This specimen comes from a study of tumor and adjacent non-tumor tissue in lung cancer. General study results and limits: Compared with tumor, normal lung showed significantly lower TCR diversity. In normal lung, the top 100 clones were significantly more dominant than in tumor.

The template was RNA from unsorted bulk tissue. Distant lung tissue was collected more than 3 cm away from the tumor edge. The library came from three nested PCR rounds adapted from ARM-PCR protocols. One entry per CDR3 protein, called by TCRdb with MiXCR from the multiplex PCR reads. This sample yields tens of thousands of distinct CDR3 sequences, of which just under 75% are seen a single time; approximately 23% belongs to the top ten. The chain has TRBV25-1 and TRBJ1-4; unclear D gene. Sequencing was performed on distant non-tumor lung tissue. This TCR came from a woman between 55 and 75 years old with non-small cell lung cancer. The DNA of the CDR3 is TGTGCCAGCAGTGAAGGGTACCGAACTAATGAAAAACTGTTTTTT. This encodes CASSEGYRTNEKLFF.